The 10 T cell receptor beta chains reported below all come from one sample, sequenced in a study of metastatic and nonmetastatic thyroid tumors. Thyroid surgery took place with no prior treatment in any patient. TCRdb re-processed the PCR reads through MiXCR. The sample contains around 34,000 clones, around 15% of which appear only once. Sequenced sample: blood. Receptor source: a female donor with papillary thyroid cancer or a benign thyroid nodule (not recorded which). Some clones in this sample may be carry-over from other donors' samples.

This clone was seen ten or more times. Here the CDR3 reads CASSHEGQATNEKLFF. The CDR3 nucleotides read TGTGCCAGCAGTCACGAGGGACAAGCAACTAATGAAAAACTGTTTTTT. This chain links TRBV28 with TRBJ1-4, with D tentatively TRBD1 (6 bases). CDR3 length equals 16 residues. The germline V and J ends were trimmed by 5 bases and 0 bases, with 13 bases remaining between them. Looked up from germline, CDR1 is MDHEN and CDR2 is SYDVKM. Looking up the rest from reference TRBV28 and TRBJ1-4 gives the full variable domain: DVKVTQSSRYLVKRTGEKVFLECVQDMDHENMFWYRQDPGLGLRLIYFSYDVKMKEKGDIPEGYSVSREKKERFSLILESASTNQTSMYLCASSHEGQATNEKLFFGSGTQLSVL.

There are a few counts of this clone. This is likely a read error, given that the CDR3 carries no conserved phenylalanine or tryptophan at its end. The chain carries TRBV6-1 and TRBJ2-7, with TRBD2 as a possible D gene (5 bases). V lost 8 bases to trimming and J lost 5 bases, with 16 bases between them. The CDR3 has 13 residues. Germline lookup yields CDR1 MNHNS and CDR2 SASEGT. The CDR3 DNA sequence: TGTGCCAGCGAAGCGGTAGGGCCGGACGAGCAGTACTCC. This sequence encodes CASEAVGPDEQYS.

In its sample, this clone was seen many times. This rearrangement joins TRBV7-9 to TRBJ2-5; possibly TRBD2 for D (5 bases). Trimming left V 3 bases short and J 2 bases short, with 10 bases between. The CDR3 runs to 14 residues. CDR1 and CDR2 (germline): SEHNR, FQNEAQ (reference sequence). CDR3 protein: CASSFFSGQETQYF. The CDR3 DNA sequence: TGTGCCAGCAGCTTCTTTTCGGGACAAGAGACCCAGTACTTC.

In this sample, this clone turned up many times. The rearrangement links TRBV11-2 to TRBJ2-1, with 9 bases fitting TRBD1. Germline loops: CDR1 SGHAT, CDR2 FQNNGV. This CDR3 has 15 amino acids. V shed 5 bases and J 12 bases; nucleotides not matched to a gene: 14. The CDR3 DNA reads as TGTGCCAGCAGCACACCGTCCCGGGACAGGGTGGGGCAGTTCTTC. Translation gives CASSTPSRDRVGQFF.

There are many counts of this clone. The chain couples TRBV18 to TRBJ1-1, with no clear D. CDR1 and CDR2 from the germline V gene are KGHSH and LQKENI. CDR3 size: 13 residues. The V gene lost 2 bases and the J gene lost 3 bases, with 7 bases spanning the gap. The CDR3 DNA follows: TGTGCCAGCTCACCAAGAGGCGACACTGAAGCTTTCTTT. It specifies CASSPRGDTEAFF. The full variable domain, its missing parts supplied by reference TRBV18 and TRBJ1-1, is NAGVMQNPRHLVRRRGQEARLRCSPMKGHSHVYWYRQLPEEGLKFMVYLQKENIIDESGMPKERFSAEFPKEGPSILRIQQVVRGDSAAYFCASSPRGDTEAFFGQGTRLTVV.

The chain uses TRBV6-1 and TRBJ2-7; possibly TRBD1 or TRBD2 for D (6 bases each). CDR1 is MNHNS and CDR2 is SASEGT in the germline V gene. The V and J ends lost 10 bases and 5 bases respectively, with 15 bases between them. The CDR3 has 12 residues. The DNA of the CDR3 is TGTGCCAACAGGGACTTTTCCCACGAGCAGTACTTC. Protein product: CANRDFSHEQYF.

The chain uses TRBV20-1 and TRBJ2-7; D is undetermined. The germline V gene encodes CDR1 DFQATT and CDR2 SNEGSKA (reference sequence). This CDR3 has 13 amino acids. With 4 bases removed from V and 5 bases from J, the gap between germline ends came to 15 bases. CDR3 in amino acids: CSATRYEVHEQYF. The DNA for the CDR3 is TGCAGTGCTACCCGCTACGAAGTCCACGAGCAGTACTTC.

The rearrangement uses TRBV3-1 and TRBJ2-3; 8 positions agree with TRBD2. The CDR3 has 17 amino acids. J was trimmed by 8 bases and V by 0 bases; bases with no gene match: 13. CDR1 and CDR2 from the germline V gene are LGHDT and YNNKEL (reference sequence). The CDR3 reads CASSQDFGTSASVTQYF. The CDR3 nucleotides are TGTGCCAGCAGCCAAGATTTCGGGACTAGTGCCTCGGTTACGCAGTATTTT.

The DNA for the CDR3 is TGTGCCAGCAGTACGGGGGACAACAATCAGCCCCAGCATTTT. It codes for CASSTGDNNQPQHF. The chain couples TRBV6-1 to TRBJ1-5; D perhaps matches TRBD1 (6 bases). The germline V and J ends were trimmed by 5 bases and 3 bases, with 11 bases remaining between them. This CDR3 is built from 14 residues. CDR1 and CDR2 from the germline V gene are MNHNS and SASEGT.

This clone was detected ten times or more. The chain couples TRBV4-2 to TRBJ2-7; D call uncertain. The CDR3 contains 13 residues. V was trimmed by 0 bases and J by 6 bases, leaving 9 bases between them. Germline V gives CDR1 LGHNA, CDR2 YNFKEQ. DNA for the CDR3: TGTGCCAGCAGCCAAGATCTCCTTAGCGAGCAGTACTTC. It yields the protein CASSQDLLSEQYF.